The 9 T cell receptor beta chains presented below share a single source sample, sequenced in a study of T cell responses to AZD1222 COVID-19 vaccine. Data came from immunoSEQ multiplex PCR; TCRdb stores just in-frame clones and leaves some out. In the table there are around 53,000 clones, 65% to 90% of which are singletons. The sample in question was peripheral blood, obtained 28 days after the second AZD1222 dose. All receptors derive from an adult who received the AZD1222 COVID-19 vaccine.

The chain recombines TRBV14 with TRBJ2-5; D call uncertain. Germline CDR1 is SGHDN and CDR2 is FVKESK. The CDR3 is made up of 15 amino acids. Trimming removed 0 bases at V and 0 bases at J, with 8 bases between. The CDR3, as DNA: TGTGCCAGCAGCCAAGAGATCTCCGACCAAGAGACCCAGTACTTC. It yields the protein CASSQEISDQETQYF.

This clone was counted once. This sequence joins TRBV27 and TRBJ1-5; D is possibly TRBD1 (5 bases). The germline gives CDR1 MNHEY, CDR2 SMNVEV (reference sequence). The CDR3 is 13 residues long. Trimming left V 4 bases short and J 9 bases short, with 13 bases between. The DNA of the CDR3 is TGTGCCAGCAGTTGGGACGGATCATGGCCCCAGCATTTT. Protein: CASSWDGSWPQHF.

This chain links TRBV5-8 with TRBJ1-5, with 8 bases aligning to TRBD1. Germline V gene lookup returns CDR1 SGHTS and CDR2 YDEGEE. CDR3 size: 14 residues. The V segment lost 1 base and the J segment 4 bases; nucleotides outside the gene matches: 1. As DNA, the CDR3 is TGTGCCAGCAGCTTGACAGGGGGAAATCAGCCCCAGCATTTT. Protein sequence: CASSLTGGNQPQHF.

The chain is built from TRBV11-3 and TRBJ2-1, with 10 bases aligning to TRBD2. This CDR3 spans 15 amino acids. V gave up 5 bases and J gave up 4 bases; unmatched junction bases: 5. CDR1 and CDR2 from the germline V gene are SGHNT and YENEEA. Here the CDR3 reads CASSQAGGPYNEQFF. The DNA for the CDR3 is TGTGCCAGCAGCCAAGCGGGAGGGCCATACAATGAGCAGTTCTTC. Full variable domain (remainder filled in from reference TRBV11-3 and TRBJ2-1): EAGVVQSPRYKIIEKKQPVAFWCNPISGHNTLYWYLQNLGQGPELLIRYENEEAVDDSQLPKDRFSAERLKGVDSTLKIQPAELGDSAVYLCASSQAGGPYNEQFFGPGTRLTVL.

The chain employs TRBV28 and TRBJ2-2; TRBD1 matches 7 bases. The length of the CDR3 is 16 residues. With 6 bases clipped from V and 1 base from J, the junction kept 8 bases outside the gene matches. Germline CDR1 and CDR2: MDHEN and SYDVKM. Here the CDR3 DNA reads TGTGCCAGCAGCCCTGATACAGGGGTGAACACCGGGGAGCTGTTTTTT. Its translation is CASSPDTGVNTGELFF.

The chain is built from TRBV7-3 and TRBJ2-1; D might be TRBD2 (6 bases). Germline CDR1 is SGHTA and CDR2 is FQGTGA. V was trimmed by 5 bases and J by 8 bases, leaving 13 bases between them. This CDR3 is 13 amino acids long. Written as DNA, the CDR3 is TGTGCCAGCAGCCCCGGGACTTCCGATGAGCAGTTCTTC. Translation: CASSPGTSDEQFF.

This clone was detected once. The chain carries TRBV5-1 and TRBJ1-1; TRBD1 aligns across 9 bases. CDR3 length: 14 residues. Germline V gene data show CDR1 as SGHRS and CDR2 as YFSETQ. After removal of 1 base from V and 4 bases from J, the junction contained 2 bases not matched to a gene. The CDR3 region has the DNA TGCGCCAGCAGCTTGACAGGGGGCCTCACTGAAGCTTTCTTT. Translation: CASSLTGGLTEAFF.

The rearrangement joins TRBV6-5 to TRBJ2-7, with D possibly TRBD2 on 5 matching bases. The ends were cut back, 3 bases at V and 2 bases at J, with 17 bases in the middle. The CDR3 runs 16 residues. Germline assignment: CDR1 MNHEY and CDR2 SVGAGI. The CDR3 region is CASSYSSRGLPYEQYF. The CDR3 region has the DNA TGTGCCAGCAGTTATTCCAGCCGAGGACTCCCCTACGAGCAGTACTTC.

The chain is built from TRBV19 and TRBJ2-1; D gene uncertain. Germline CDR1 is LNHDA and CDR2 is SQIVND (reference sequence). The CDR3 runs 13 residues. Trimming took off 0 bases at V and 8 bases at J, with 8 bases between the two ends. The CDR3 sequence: CASSIDNGYEQFF. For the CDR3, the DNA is TGTGCCAGTAGTATAGATAACGGTTATGAGCAGTTCTTC.